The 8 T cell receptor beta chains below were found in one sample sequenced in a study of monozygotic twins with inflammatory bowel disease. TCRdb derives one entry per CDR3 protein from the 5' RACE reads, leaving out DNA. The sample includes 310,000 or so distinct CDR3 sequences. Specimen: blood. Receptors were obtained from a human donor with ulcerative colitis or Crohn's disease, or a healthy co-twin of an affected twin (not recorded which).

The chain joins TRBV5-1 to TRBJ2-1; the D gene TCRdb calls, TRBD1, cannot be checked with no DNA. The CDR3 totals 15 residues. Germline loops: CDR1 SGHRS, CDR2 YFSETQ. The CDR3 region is CASSSQGVAVREQFF.

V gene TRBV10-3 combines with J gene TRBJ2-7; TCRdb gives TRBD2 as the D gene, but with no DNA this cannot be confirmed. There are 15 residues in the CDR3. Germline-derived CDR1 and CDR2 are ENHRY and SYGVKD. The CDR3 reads CAISRGGAGPYEQYF.

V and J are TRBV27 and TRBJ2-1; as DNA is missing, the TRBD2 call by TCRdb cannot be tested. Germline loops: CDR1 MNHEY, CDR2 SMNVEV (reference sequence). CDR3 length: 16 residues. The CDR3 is CASSLRGGQSYNEQFF.

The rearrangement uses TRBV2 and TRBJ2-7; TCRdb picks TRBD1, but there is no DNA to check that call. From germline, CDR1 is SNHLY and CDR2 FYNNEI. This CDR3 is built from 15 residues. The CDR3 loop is CASNEGTGATYEQYF.

This CDR3 is CASSRGLKGETQYF. This chain uses TRBV27 with TRBJ2-5; absent DNA, TCRdb's TRBD1 call cannot be checked. In germline, CDR1 is MNHEY, CDR2 SMNVEV (reference sequence). The CDR3 covers 14 residues.

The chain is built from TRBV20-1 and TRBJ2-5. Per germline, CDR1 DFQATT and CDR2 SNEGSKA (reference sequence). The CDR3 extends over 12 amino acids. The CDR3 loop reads CSASNGVRTQYF.

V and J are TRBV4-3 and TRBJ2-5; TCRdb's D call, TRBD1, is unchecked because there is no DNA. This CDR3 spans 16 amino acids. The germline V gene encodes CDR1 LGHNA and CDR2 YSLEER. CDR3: CASSQYQGALQETQYF.

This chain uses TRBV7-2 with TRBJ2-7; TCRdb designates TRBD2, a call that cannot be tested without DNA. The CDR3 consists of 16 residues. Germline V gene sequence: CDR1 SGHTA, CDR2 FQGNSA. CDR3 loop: CASSLGAGNLLNEQYF. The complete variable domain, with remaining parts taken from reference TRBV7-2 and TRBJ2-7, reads GAGVSQSPSNKVTEKGKDVELRCDPISGHTALYWYRQSLGQGLEFLIYFQGNSAPDKSGLPSDRFSAERTGGSVSTLTIQRTQQEDSAVYLCASSLGAGNLLNEQYFGPGTRLTVT.